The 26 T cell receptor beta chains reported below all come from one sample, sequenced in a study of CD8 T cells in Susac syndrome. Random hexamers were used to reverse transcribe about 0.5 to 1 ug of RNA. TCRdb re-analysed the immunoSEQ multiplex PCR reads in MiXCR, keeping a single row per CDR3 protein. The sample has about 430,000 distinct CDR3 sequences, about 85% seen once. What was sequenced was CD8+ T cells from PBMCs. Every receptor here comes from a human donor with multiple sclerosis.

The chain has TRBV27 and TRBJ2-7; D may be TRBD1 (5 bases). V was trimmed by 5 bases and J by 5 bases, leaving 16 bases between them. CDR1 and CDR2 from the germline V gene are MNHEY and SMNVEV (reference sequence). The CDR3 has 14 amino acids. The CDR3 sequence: CASSVQGILNEQYF. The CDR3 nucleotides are TGTGCCAGCAGTGTCCAGGGAATTTTAAACGAGCAGTACTTC.

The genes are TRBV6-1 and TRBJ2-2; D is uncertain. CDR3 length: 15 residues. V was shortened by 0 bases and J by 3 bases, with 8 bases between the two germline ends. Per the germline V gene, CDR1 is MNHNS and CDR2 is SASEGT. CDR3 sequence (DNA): TGTGCCAGCAGTGAAGCGCCCATGGACACCGGGGAGCTGTTTTTT. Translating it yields CASSEAPMDTGELFF.

CDR3 DNA sequence: TGTGCCAGCAGCTGGACTAGCGGGAGAGACGACGAGCAGTACTTC. It yields the protein CASSWTSGRDDEQYF. This chain uses TRBV28 with TRBJ2-7; TRBD2 matches at 13 bases. Per the germline V gene, CDR1 is MDHEN and CDR2 is SYDVKM. The CDR3 sequence is 15 residues long. V lost 6 bases and J lost 5; bases outside the gene matches: 7.

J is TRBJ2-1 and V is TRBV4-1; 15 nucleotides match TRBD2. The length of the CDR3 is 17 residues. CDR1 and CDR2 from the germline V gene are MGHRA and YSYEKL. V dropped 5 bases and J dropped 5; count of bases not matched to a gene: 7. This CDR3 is CASSDRTSGRGHNEQFF. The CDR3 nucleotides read TGCGCCAGCAGCGATCGGACTAGCGGGAGGGGCCACAATGAGCAGTTCTTC.

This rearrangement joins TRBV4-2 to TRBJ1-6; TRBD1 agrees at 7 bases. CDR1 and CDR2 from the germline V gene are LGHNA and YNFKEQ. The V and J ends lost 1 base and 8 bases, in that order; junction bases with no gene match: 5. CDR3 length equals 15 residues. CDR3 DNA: TGTGCCAGCAGCCAAGCCCGGGACAGCTATTCACCCCTCCACTTT. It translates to CASSQARDSYSPLHF.

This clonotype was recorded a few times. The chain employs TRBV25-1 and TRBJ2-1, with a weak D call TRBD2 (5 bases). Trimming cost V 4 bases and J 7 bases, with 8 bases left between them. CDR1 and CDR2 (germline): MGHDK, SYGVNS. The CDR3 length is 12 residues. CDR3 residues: CASSGGGNEQFF. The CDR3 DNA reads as TGTGCCAGCAGTGGTGGCGGGAATGAGCAGTTCTTC.

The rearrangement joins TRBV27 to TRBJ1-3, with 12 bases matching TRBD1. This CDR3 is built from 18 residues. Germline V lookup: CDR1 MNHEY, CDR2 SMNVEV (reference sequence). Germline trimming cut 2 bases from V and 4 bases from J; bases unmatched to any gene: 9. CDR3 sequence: CASSLTGQGALSGNTIYF. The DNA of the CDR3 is TGTGCCAGCAGTTTAACGGGACAGGGGGCTTTGTCAGGAAACACCATATATTTT.

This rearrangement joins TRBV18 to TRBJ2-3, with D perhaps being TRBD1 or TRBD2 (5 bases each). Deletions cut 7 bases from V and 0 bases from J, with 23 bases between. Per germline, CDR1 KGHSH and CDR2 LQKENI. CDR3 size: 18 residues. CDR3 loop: CASLKRGNRDPSTDTQYF. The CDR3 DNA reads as TGTGCCAGCTTAAAGAGGGGAAACCGGGACCCTAGCACAGATACGCAGTATTTT. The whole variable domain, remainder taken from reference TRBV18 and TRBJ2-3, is NAGVMQNPRHLVRRRGQEARLRCSPMKGHSHVYWYRQLPEEGLKFMVYLQKENIIDESGMPKERFSAEFPKEGPSILRIQQVVRGDSAAYFCASLKRGNRDPSTDTQYFGPGTRLTVL.

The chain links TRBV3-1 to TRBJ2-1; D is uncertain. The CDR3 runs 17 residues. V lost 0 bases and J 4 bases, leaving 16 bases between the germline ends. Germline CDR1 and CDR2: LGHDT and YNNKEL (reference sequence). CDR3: CASSQDYRVQIYNEQFF. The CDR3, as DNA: TGTGCCAGCAGCCAAGATTACAGAGTTCAGATATACAATGAGCAGTTCTTC.

CDR3 protein: CASGPRFGGGYTF. The CDR3 DNA follows: TGCGCCAGCGGGCCCCGGTTTGGGGGCGGCTACACCTTC. The chain couples TRBV4-1 to TRBJ1-2, with D perhaps TRBD1 (6 bases). The V gene's germline CDR1 is MGHRA and CDR2 YSYEKL. This CDR3 contains 13 residues. V lost 8 bases, J lost 8 bases, and 18 bases lay in between.

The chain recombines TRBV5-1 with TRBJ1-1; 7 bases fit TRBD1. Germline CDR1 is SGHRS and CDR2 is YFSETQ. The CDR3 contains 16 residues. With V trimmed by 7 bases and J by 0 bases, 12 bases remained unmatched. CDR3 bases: TGCGCCAGCTCAATTAACCCGGGACAGTTGAACACTGAAGCTTTCTTT. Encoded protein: CASSINPGQLNTEAFF. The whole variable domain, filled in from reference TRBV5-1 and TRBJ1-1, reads KAGVTQTPRYLIKTRGQQVTLSCSPISGHRSVSWYQQTPGQGLQFLFEYFSETQRNKGNFPGRFSGRQFSNSRSEMNVSTLELGDSALYLCASSINPGQLNTEAFFGQGTRLTVV.

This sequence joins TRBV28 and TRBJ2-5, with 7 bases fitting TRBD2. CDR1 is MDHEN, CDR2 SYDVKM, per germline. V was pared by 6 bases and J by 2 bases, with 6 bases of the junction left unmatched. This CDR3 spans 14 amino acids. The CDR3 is CASRGGSVQETQYF. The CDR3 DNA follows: TGTGCCAGCAGGGGGGGGAGCGTACAAGAGACCCAGTACTTC.

The CDR3 DNA is TGTGCCAGCAGCTTGGATGAGGGGCCTGGCACAGATACGCAGTATTTT. It yields the protein CASSLDEGPGTDTQYF. J is TRBJ2-3 and V is TRBV5-6; TRBD1 or TRBD2 may be the D gene (5 bases each). The V end lost 0 bases, the J end lost 1 base, and 12 bases lay between the germline ends. CDR3 size: 16 residues. Germline CDR1 SGHDT, CDR2 YYEEEE.

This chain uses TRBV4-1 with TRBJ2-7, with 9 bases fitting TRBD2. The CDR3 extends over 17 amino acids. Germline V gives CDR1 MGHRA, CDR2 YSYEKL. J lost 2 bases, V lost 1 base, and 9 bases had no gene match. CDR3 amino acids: CASSQVYRLAGTYEQYF. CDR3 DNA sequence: TGCGCCAGCAGCCAAGTATATAGGCTAGCGGGAACCTACGAGCAGTACTTC.

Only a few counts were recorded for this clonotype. The CDR3 loop is CASSSTRGRADTQYF. The DNA for the CDR3 is TGTGCCAGCAGCTCTACTAGGGGGCGCGCAGATACGCAGTATTTT. V gene TRBV11-2 combines with J gene TRBJ2-3, with 7 bases aligning to TRBD1. Germline V gene sequence: CDR1 SGHAT, CDR2 FQNNGV. V shed 4 bases, J shed 4 bases, and the junction held 8 bases outside the gene matches. CDR3 length: 15 amino acids.

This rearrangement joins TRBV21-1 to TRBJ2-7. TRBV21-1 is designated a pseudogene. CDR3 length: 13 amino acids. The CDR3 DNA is TGTGCCAGCAGCAAAGATATGGAGAACGAGCAGTACTTC. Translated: CASSKDMENEQYF.

The CDR3 region is CASSTGTGGADGELFF. The CDR3 bases are TGTGCCAGCAGTACAGGGACAGGGGGCGCCGACGGGGAGCTGTTTTTT. The chain combines TRBV27 with TRBJ2-2, with 12 bases aligning to TRBD1. V trimming: 5 bases; J trimming: 7 bases; junction bases outside the gene matches: 8. The CDR3 covers 16 residues. Per germline, CDR1 MNHEY and CDR2 SMNVEV (reference sequence).

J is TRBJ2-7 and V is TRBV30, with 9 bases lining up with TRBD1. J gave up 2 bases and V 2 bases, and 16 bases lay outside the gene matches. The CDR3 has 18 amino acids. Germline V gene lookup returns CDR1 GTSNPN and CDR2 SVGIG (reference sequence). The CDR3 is CAWSLGPQDRGSTYEQYF. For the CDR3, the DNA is TGTGCCTGGAGTTTGGGGCCGCAGGACAGGGGCTCGACCTACGAGCAGTACTTC.

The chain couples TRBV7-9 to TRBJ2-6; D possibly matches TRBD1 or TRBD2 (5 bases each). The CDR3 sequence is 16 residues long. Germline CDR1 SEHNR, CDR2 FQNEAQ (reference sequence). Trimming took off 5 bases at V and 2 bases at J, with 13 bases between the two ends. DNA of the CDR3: TGTGCCAGCAGCCTTTTCGGGGCCGCTGGGGCCAACGTCCTGACTTTC. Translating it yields CASSLFGAAGANVLTF.

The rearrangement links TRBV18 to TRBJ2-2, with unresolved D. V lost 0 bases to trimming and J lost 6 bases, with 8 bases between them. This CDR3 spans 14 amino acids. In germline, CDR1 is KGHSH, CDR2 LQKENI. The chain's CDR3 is CASSPPRSPGELFF. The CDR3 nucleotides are TGTGCCAGCTCACCACCACGGAGCCCCGGGGAGCTGTTTTTT.

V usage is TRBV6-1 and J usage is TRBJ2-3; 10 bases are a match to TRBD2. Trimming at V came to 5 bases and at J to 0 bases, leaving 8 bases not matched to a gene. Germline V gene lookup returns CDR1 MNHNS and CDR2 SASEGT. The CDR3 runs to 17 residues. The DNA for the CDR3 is TGTGCCAGCAGTCCAGCGGGGGGGAGTCTAAGCACAGATACGCAGTATTTT. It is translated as CASSPAGGSLSTDTQYF.

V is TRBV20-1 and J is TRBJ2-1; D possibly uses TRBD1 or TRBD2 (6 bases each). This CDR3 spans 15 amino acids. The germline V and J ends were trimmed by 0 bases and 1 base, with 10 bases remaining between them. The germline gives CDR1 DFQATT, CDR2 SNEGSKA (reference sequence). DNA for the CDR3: TGCAGTGCTAGAGAGTCGGGGGCGTCCTACAATGAGCAGTTCTTC. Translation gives CSARESGASYNEQFF.

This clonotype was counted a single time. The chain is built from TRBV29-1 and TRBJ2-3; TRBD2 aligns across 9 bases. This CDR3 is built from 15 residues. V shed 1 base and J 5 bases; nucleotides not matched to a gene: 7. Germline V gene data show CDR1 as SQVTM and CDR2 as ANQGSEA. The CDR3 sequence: CSVEGSAGGIDTQYF. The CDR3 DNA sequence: TGCAGCGTTGAAGGTTCGGCGGGAGGGATAGATACGCAGTATTTT.

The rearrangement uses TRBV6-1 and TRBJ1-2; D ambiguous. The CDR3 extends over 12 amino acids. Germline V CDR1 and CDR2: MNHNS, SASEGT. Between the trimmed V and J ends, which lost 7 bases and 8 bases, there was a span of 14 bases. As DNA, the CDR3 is TGTGCCAGCAACGAGGCGGGGATAGGCTACACCTTC. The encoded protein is CASNEAGIGYTF.

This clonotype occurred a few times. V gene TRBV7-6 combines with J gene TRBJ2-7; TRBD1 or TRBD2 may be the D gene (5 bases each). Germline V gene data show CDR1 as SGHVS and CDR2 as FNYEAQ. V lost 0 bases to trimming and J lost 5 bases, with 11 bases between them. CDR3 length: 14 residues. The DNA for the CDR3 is TGTGCCAGCAGCTTAGCTGCAGAGGGACACGAGCAGTACTTC. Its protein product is CASSLAAEGHEQYF.

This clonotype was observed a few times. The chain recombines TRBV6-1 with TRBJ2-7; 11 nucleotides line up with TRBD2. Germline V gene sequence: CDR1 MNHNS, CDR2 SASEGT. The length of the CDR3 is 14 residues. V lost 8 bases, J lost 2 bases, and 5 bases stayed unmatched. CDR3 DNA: TGTGCCAGCCAGGGACTAGCGGCGCCCTACGAGCAGTACTTC. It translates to CASQGLAAPYEQYF.